The 7 T cell receptor beta chains listed next were all sequenced from one sample in a study of T cells in Graves' hyperthyroidism and ophthalmopathy. From RNA transcripts, TCR beta CDR3 regions were amplified. HTBI primers drove first-round RT-PCR of the TCR CDR3. Each CDR3 protein is one row after TCRdb ran MiXCR on the multiplex PCR reads. The table has 360,000 or so distinct CDR3 sequences, about a fifth seen once; the top ten hold around 4%. The sample comprised blood. The receptors come from a young woman with Graves' hyperthyroidism.

This clonotype was counted ten times or more. The chain couples TRBV4-2 to TRBJ2-5; 8 nucleotides agree with TRBD2. The trim removed 4 bases at V and 5 bases at J, leaving 12 bases unmatched. The CDR3 covers 16 residues. Germline loops: CDR1 LGHNA, CDR2 YNFKEQ. CDR3 sequence: CASSPIAGRTGETQYF. CDR3 sequence (DNA): TGTGCCAGCAGCCCGATAGCGGGGCGAACGGGGGAGACCCAGTACTTC.

At least ten counts were recorded for this clonotype. The chain is built from TRBV29-1 and TRBJ1-1, with 10 bases identical to TRBD1. This CDR3 is 14 amino acids long. The ends lost 4 bases at V and 4 bases at J; junction bases unmatched: 6. The germline V gene has CDR1 SQVTM and CDR2 ANQGSEA. The CDR3 coding sequence is TGCAGCGTTGCGGGACAGGGGTCACTCACTGAAGCTTTCTTT. Amino acids: CSVAGQGSLTEAFF. Full variable domain (missing parts from reference TRBV29-1 and TRBJ1-1): SAVISQKPSRDICQRGTSLTIQCQVDSQVTMMFWYRQQPGQSLTLIATANQGSEATYESGFVIDKFPISRPNLTFSTLTVSNMSPEDSSIYLCSVAGQGSLTEAFFGQGTRLTVV.

The table lists this clonotype with a few counts. The chain recombines TRBV5-1 with TRBJ2-2; D not resolved. CDR1 and CDR2 from the germline V gene are SGHRS and YFSETQ. Trimming stripped 4 bases from V and 0 bases from J, with 10 bases between. This CDR3 is built from 15 residues. CDR3 region: CASSGPATNTGELFF. The CDR3 DNA sequence: TGCGCCAGCAGCGGCCCGGCTACGAACACCGGGGAGCTGTTTTTT.

The chain is built from TRBV29-1 and TRBJ1-5, with a possible D match to TRBD1 (6 bases). Looked up from germline, CDR1 is SQVTM and CDR2 is ANQGSEA. With 4 bases removed from V and 6 bases from J, the gap between germline ends came to 13 bases. This CDR3 is built from 13 residues. The CDR3 bases are TGCAGCGTTGGGGCCGGCAGGGGTCAGCCCCAGCATTTT. Amino acid sequence: CSVGAGRGQPQHF.

This clonotype was counted at least ten times. One end of the junction does not line up with germline, which may come from a read error. The J gene is TRBJ2-5, the V gene TRBV6-2 or TRBV6-3, with D possibly matching TRBD2 (7 bases). Germline assignment: CDR1 MNHEY and CDR2 SVGEGT. The CDR3 sequence is 13 residues long. CDR3 residues: CAGRSGGRETQYF. Written as DNA, the CDR3 is TGTGCCGGCAGATCCGGGGGGCGAGAGACCCAGTACTTC.

V usage is TRBV15 and J usage is TRBJ2-7; 7 bases map to TRBD1. The CDR3 extends over 15 amino acids. The V gene end was trimmed by 0 bases and the J gene end by 2 bases; junction bases not matched to a gene: 4. The germline V gene encodes CDR1 LNHNV and CDR2 YYDKDF (reference sequence). This CDR3 reads CATSRDGTVTYEQYF. In nucleotides, the CDR3 is TGTGCCACCAGCAGAGATGGGACAGTAACCTACGAGCAGTACTTC.

This clonotype has only a few counts. The conserved phenylalanine or tryptophan normally closing the CDR3 is absent here, so this likely arose from a read error. It is unclear where the CDR3 begins or ends on the DNA, so no DNA is shown, and the CDR3 is as TCRdb lists it. The rearrangement uses TRBV24-1 and TRBJ2-2; the listed D gene, TRBD1, was not tested against the DNA. The CDR3 numbers 15 amino acids, ends counted. CDR1 and CDR2 (germline): KGHDR, SFDVKD. The CDR3 loop is CATSDPRGYTGELCV.